This passage covers 24 T cell receptor beta chains from one sample sequenced in a study of PD-1 blockade in classical Hodgkin lymphoma. Every patient was affected by relapse after autologous stem cell transplantation, while exposure to brentuximab vedotin was not uniform. Researchers used magnetic negative selection to pull out pure CD4+ T cells from thawed PBMCs. Produced via immunoSEQ multiplex PCR; TCRdb's table is partial and in-frame only. The sample has some 4,200 clones, more than 75% seen once. Sequences were derived from CD4+ T cells from blood, sampled at baseline. These receptor sequences come from a human donor with classical Hodgkin lymphoma.

A few counts support this clone. The V call is TRBV6-1, the J call TRBJ2-5, with TRBD1 as a possible D gene (5 bases). V was trimmed by 2 bases and J by 0 bases, leaving 13 bases between them. This CDR3 region has 16 residues. The germline gives CDR1 MNHNS, CDR2 SASEGT. The CDR3 loop reads CASSEMGRVYQETQYF. Here the CDR3 DNA reads TGTGCCAGCAGTGAAATGGGCAGGGTTTACCAAGAGACCCAGTACTTC.

The table lists this clone with a count of one. The rearrangement uses TRBV6-5 and TRBJ2-3, with a possible D match to TRBD1 (5 bases). This CDR3 is built from 15 residues. V was cut by 9 bases and J by 2 bases, with 18 bases left in between. Germline CDR1 reads MNHEY; CDR2 reads SVGAGI. The chain's CDR3 is CASTLAGKPTDTQYF. The CDR3 DNA reads as TGTGCCAGTACCCTCGCAGGGAAACCCACAGATACGCAGTATTTT.

The V gene is TRBV7-2, the J gene TRBJ1-2; the D is unclear. The germline V and J ends were trimmed by 3 bases and 5 bases, with 4 bases remaining between them. This CDR3 has 11 amino acids. Per the germline V gene, CDR1 is SGHTA and CDR2 is FQGNSA. DNA of the CDR3: TGTGCCAGCAGCTTTCAATATGGCTACACCTTC. This encodes CASSFQYGYTF.

The chain uses TRBV30 and TRBJ2-3, with 7 nucleotides matching TRBD2. CDR3 length equals 15 residues. With V trimmed by 4 bases and J by 7 bases, 14 bases remained unmatched. The V gene's germline CDR1 is GTSNPN and CDR2 SVGIG (reference sequence). The DNA of the CDR3 is TGTGCCTGGAATAGTCTAGCGGACCTCGGGTATACGCAGTATTTT. It yields the protein CAWNSLADLGYTQYF.

The chain carries TRBV30 and TRBJ1-2; TRBD1 matches 9 bases. This CDR3 region has 14 residues. The germline CDR1 and CDR2 sequences are GTSNPN and SVGIG (reference sequence). The ends lost 4 bases at V and 2 bases at J; junction bases unmatched: 5. The CDR3 reads CAWTPGTGNYGYTF. Here the CDR3 DNA reads TGTGCCTGGACTCCTGGGACAGGGAACTATGGCTACACCTTC.

CDR3 in amino acids: CASSRDRGGTEAFF. The CDR3 DNA reads TGTGCCAGTAGTCGGGACAGGGGGGGAACTGAAGCTTTCTTT. The V call is TRBV19, the J call TRBJ1-1; 11 bases fit TRBD1. Per germline, CDR1 LNHDA and CDR2 SQIVND (reference sequence). Trimming removed 5 bases from V and 5 bases from J; junction bases left unmatched: 4. The length of the CDR3 is 14 residues.

The chain joins TRBV30 to TRBJ1-2, with 8 bases identical to TRBD1. Germline values: CDR1 GTSNPN, CDR2 SVGIG (reference sequence). The CDR3 runs to 14 residues. V lost 4 bases to trimming and J lost 8 bases; unmatched junction nucleotides: 12. The CDR3: CAWTALSGGVGYTF. CDR3 sequence (DNA): TGTGCCTGGACCGCCCTATCAGGGGGCGTCGGCTACACCTTC.

The chain links TRBV4-1 to TRBJ2-1; 7 bases are a match to TRBD1. CDR3 length: 14 residues. Germline trimming cut 0 bases from V and 15 bases from J; bases unmatched to any gene: 11. Germline CDR1 reads MGHRA; CDR2 reads YSYEKL. DNA of the CDR3: TGCGCCAGCAGCCAAGATCCCCCAACAGGGGTGTCGTTCTTC. Its translation: CASSQDPPTGVSFF.

The chain couples TRBV7-9 to TRBJ2-3, with TRBD2 matching 11 bases. The CDR3 contains 15 residues. V lost 5 bases and J lost 6; bases outside the gene matches: 7. Germline V lookup: CDR1 SEHNR, CDR2 FQNEAQ (reference sequence). The CDR3 loop reads CASSPLAGGPDTQYF. The CDR3 nucleotides read TGTGCCAGCAGCCCTTTAGCGGGGGGGCCGGATACGCAGTATTTT. The complete variable domain, with remaining parts taken from reference TRBV7-9 and TRBJ2-3, reads DTGVSQNPRHKITKRGQNVTFRCDPISEHNRLYWYRQTLGQGPEFLTYFQNEAQLEKSRLLSDRFSAERPKGSFSTLEIQRTEQGDSAMYLCASSPLAGGPDTQYFGPGTRLTVL.

The J gene is TRBJ1-5, the V gene TRBV6-1; 7 bases are shared with TRBD1. The length of the CDR3 is 14 residues. Unmatched junction bases numbered 11, after V lost 7 bases and J lost 8 bases. Germline V CDR1 and CDR2: MNHNS, SASEGT. The CDR3 bases are TGTGCCAGCAAGATCGGGGCAGGGGGAAAGCCCCAGCATTTT. As protein: CASKIGAGGKPQHF.

The chain employs TRBV30 and TRBJ1-2, with D maybe TRBD1 (5 bases). V was shortened by 3 bases and J by 2 bases, with 13 bases between the two germline ends. CDR1 is GTSNPN, CDR2 SVGIG, per germline (reference sequence). This CDR3 contains 14 residues. CDR3 bases: TGTGCCTGGAGGGGTAACCAGGGAAACTATGGCTACACCTTC. It translates to CAWRGNQGNYGYTF.

The CDR3, as DNA: TGTGCCAGCAGTGGGTTAGGACAGGGAGAAGAGACCCAGTACTTC. This translates into CASSGLGQGEETQYF. This sequence joins TRBV6-1 and TRBJ2-5; 8 nucleotides align to TRBD1. Germline V lookup: CDR1 MNHNS, CDR2 SASEGT. CDR3 length: 15 amino acids. After removal of 4 bases from V and 3 bases from J, the junction contained 7 bases not matched to a gene.

The rearrangement links TRBV18 to TRBJ2-7, with D tentatively TRBD2 (5 bases). CDR3 size: 14 residues. The V gene's germline CDR1 is KGHSH and CDR2 LQKENI. V was clipped by 6 bases and J by 7 bases, with 19 bases between them. The CDR3: CASSRGTDGVEQYF. The CDR3 DNA reads TGTGCCAGCTCCCGGGGTACCGACGGGGTTGAGCAGTACTTC.

V and J are TRBV9 and TRBJ2-2; no reliable D call. There are 17 residues in the CDR3. Trimming stripped 3 bases from V and 0 bases from J, with 15 bases between. Per the germline V gene, CDR1 is SGDLS and CDR2 is YYNGEE. DNA of the CDR3: TGTGCCAGCAGCGCCACGTGGCGGCTCTCGAACACCGGGGAGCTGTTTTTT. Residues: CASSATWRLSNTGELFF.

The chain has TRBV5-1 and TRBJ2-1; tentative D call: TRBD2 (6 bases). CDR3 length equals 16 residues. V shed 3 bases and J shed 4 bases, with 17 bases lying between them. Germline V gene sequence: CDR1 SGHRS, CDR2 YFSETQ. The CDR3 nucleotides are TGCGCCAGCAGCTCACAAGGGGCGGGGCCGTACAATGAGCAGTTCTTC. This encodes CASSSQGAGPYNEQFF.

This clone was seen a few times. V and J are TRBV5-6 and TRBJ1-2; D perhaps matches TRBD1 (5 bases). Trimming removed 5 bases at V and 4 bases at J, with 24 bases between. The CDR3 totals 17 residues. Germline CDR1 reads SGHDT; CDR2 reads YYEEEE. CDR3 in amino acids: CASRFGYGQPGGYGYTF. CDR3 nucleotides: TGTGCCAGCAGGTTTGGGTACGGTCAACCTGGGGGCTATGGCTACACCTTC.

This rearrangement joins TRBV19 to TRBJ1-1; the D gene is possibly TRBD1 (5 bases). V lost 0 bases to trimming and J lost 5 bases, with 10 bases between them. CDR1 and CDR2 from the germline V gene are LNHDA and SQIVND (reference sequence). The CDR3 is 14 amino acids. CDR3 coding DNA: TGTGCCAGTAGTATAGAAGGGGTAACGACTGAAGCTTTCTTT. The encoded protein is CASSIEGVTTEAFF.

This chain uses TRBV19 with TRBJ2-5; 7 bases fit TRBD2. With V trimmed by 6 bases and J by 1 base, 5 bases remained unmatched. CDR1 LNHDA and CDR2 SQIVND come from the germline V gene (reference sequence). This CDR3 has 14 residues. CDR3 in amino acids: CASRNRGVQETQYF. The CDR3 nucleotides are TGTGCCAGTAGGAACCGGGGGGTCCAAGAGACCCAGTACTTC.

This rearrangement joins TRBV28 to TRBJ2-3; D not certain. CDR1 and CDR2 (germline): MDHEN, SYDVKM. The length of the CDR3 is 15 residues. Trimming pared 6 bases from V and 0 bases from J, leaving 13 bases between. CDR3: CASRDPSTSTDTQYF. DNA of the CDR3: TGTGCCAGCAGGGATCCATCAACGAGCACAGATACGCAGTATTTT.

The chain uses TRBV5-6 and TRBJ1-2, with 7 bases aligning to TRBD1. From germline, CDR1 is SGHDT and CDR2 YYEEEE. This CDR3 region has 13 residues. With V trimmed by 3 bases and J by 2 bases, 1 base remained unmatched. CDR3 loop: CASSSGQNYGYTF. The CDR3 bases are TGTGCCAGCAGCTCGGGACAGAACTATGGCTACACCTTC.

The chain's CDR3 is CASSATALQQRTNEKLFF. CDR3 DNA: TGTGCCAGCAGCGCCACAGCCCTACAGCAAAGAACTAATGAAAAACTGTTTTTT. The chain carries TRBV7-9 and TRBJ1-4; D call uncertain. Germline assignment: CDR1 SEHNR and CDR2 FQNEAQ (reference sequence). This CDR3 has 18 amino acids. The germline V and J ends were trimmed by 5 bases and 1 base, with 20 bases remaining between them.

The V gene is TRBV7-3, the J gene TRBJ2-6, with D hard to call. The germline V and J ends were trimmed by 1 base and 3 bases, with 10 bases remaining between them. This CDR3 has 16 amino acids. Germline V gives CDR1 SGHTA, CDR2 FQGTGA. CDR3 bases: TGTGCCAGCAGCTTAAGCTCCCGTATTGGGGCCAACGTCCTGACTTTC. Protein product: CASSLSSRIGANVLTF.

The V call is TRBV2, the J call TRBJ1-6; no reliable D call. V lost 4 bases to trimming and J lost 9 bases, with 7 bases between them. Germline CDR1 is SNHLY and CDR2 is FYNNEI. This CDR3 is built from 12 residues. CDR3 sequence reads: CASSVGGSPLHF. The DNA of the CDR3 is TGTGCCAGCAGTGTGGGCGGTTCACCCCTCCACTTT.

The genes are TRBV7-8 and TRBJ2-1; TRBD2 matches 10 bases. Unmatched junction bases numbered 14, after V lost 5 bases and J lost 4 bases. This CDR3 is 18 amino acids long. Germline loops: CDR1 SGHVS, CDR2 FQNEAQ. CDR3 DNA: TGTGCCAGCAGCCTCAACCACGTTGAAGCGGGAGGGTACAATGAGCAGTTCTTC. Translation: CASSLNHVEAGGYNEQFF. The whole variable domain, remainder taken from reference TRBV7-8 and TRBJ2-1, is GAGVSQSPRYKVAKRGQDVALRCDPISGHVSLFWYQQALGQGPEFLTYFQNEAQLDKSGLPSDRFFAERPEGSVSTLKIQRTQQEDSAVYLCASSLNHVEAGGYNEQFFGPGTRLTVL.